The 21 T cell receptor beta chains reported below all come from one sample, sequenced in a study of identifying expanded T cells in peripheral blood. The table came from immunoSEQ multiplex PCR; TCRdb's copy has only in-frame clones and leaves some out. Among roughly 96,000 clones listed, approximately 86% were seen once. Sample: blood. The receptors come from a person between 18 and 69 years old in good health.

This clone was seen a handful of times. The chain carries TRBV6-1 and TRBJ1-3, with 10 bases identical to TRBD1. Trimming removed 8 bases from V and 3 bases from J; junction bases left unmatched: 4. Germline CDR1 is MNHNS and CDR2 is SASEGT. CDR3 size: 14 residues. The CDR3 sequence: CASFRTGGGNTIYF. The CDR3 DNA sequence: TGTGCCAGCTTCCGGACAGGGGGTGGAAACACCATATATTTT.

The chain is built from TRBV11-3 and TRBJ2-1; D uncertain. V lost 4 bases and J 0 bases, leaving 19 bases between the germline ends. The CDR3 has 18 amino acids. CDR1 is SGHNT and CDR2 is YENEEA in the germline V gene. The DNA for the CDR3 is TGTGCCAGCAGCTCTCCCCGGAGTTTTTCAACCTCCTACAATGAGCAGTTCTTC. Its protein product is CASSSPRSFSTSYNEQFF.

This clone was seen only once. The chain links TRBV15 to TRBJ1-5, with TRBD1 matching over 7 bases. This CDR3 has 20 amino acids. The V and J ends lost 5 bases and 0 bases, in that order; junction bases with no gene match: 19. Germline V gene data show CDR1 as LNHNV and CDR2 as YYDKDF (reference sequence). The CDR3 bases are TGTGCCACCAGCGCCCGCCCGAAAGTCGGAGGGGGCGTTAGCAATCAGCCCCAGCATTTT. It codes for CATSARPKVGGGVSNQPQHF. Full variable domain (missing parts from reference TRBV15 and TRBJ1-5): DAMVIQNPRYQVTQFGKPVTLSCSQTLNHNVMYWYQQKSSQAPKLLFHYYDKDFNNEADTPDNFQSRRPNTSFCFLDIRSPGLGDTAMYLCATSARPKVGGGVSNQPQHFGDGTRLSIL.

V is TRBV4-2 and J is TRBJ2-6, with a tentative D call TRBD1 (5 bases). The germline V gene has CDR1 LGHNA and CDR2 YNFKEQ. Trimming took 1 base from V and 1 from J, leaving 8 bases between them. The CDR3 runs to 16 residues. CDR3 nucleotides: TGTGCCAGCAGCCAAGTGGCAGGGTCTGGGGCCAACGTCCTGACTTTC. It specifies CASSQVAGSGANVLTF.

The chain employs TRBV5-1 and TRBJ2-7, with 10 bases fitting TRBD2. Germline values: CDR1 SGHRS, CDR2 YFSETQ. CDR3 length: 15 amino acids. V lost 0 bases, J lost 1 base, and 1 base stayed unmatched. Here the CDR3 DNA reads TGCGCCAGCAGCTTGGGGACTAGCGGATCCTACGAGCAGTACTTC. This sequence encodes CASSLGTSGSYEQYF.

This rearrangement joins TRBV19 to TRBJ1-4; D might be TRBD1 (5 bases). This CDR3 has 18 amino acids. Germline lookup yields CDR1 LNHDA and CDR2 SQIVND (reference sequence). Trimming stripped 0 bases from V and 2 bases from J, with 16 bases between. The DNA for the CDR3 is TGTGCCAGTAGTATAGATCGCCGGGGGTTGACGACTAATGAAAAACTGTTTTTT. The encoded protein is CASSIDRRGLTTNEKLFF.

This chain connects TRBV5-8 to TRBJ1-5, with D uncertain. V lost 4 bases to trimming and J lost 3 bases, with 14 bases between them. The CDR3 sequence is 15 residues long. Looked up from germline, CDR1 is SGHTS and CDR2 is YDEGEE. The CDR3, as DNA: TGTGCCAGCAGCCCTGGGCGGGTATTCAATCAGCCCCAGCATTTT. This gives the protein CASSPGRVFNQPQHF.

This clone was detected a few times. The chain couples TRBV7-9 to TRBJ1-1; D is undetermined. The V end lost 5 bases, the J end lost 0 bases, and 7 bases lay between the germline ends. The germline V gene encodes CDR1 SEHNR and CDR2 FQNEAQ (reference sequence). The CDR3 sequence is 13 residues long. CDR3 amino acids: CASSLIMNTEAFF. CDR3 DNA: TGTGCCAGCAGCCTAATAATGAACACTGAAGCTTTCTTT.

The V call is TRBV4-1, the J call TRBJ1-1; 8 positions agree with TRBD1. CDR3 length: 14 residues. The germline V gene encodes CDR1 MGHRA and CDR2 YSYEKL. With V trimmed by 3 bases and J by 6 bases, 6 bases remained unmatched. The CDR3: CASSQTGVPPEAFF. In DNA, the CDR3 is TGCGCCAGCAGCCAGACAGGGGTACCGCCTGAAGCTTTCTTT.

The gene calls are TRBV11-2 and TRBJ1-4, with D hard to call. The CDR3 is 15 residues long. Deletions cut 0 bases from V and 10 bases from J, with 15 bases between. In germline, CDR1 is SGHAT, CDR2 FQNNGV. The chain's CDR3 is CASSLEGTGWGKLFF. In DNA, the CDR3 is TGTGCCAGCAGCTTAGAGGGTACGGGTTGGGGAAAACTGTTTTTT.

This chain links TRBV5-4 with TRBJ1-1; 7 bases match TRBD1. After removal of 0 bases from V and 1 base from J, the junction contained 0 bases not matched to a gene. Germline V gives CDR1 SGHNT, CDR2 YYREEE (reference sequence). The CDR3 spans 14 residues. CDR3 sequence (DNA): TGTGCCAGCAGCTTGGGGACAGGGAACACTGAAGCTTTCTTT. Its translation: CASSLGTGNTEAFF. Based on the CDR3 plus reference TRBV5-4 and TRBJ1-1, the full variable domain is ETGVTQSPTHLIKTRGQQVTLRCSSQSGHNTVSWYQQALGQGPQFIFQYYREEENGRGNFPPRFSGLQFPNYSSELNVNALELDDSALYLCASSLGTGNTEAFFGQGTRLTVV.

The chain recombines TRBV5-6 with TRBJ2-3; D gene unclear. The germline V gene has CDR1 SGHDT and CDR2 YYEEEE. There are 12 residues in the CDR3. V was cut by 4 bases and J by 6 bases, with 9 bases left in between. The CDR3 nucleotides are TGTGCCAGCAGCCACGCGGCGGATACGCAGTATTTT. This gives the protein CASSHAADTQYF.

The chain uses TRBV19 and TRBJ1-1, with 8 bases lining up with TRBD1. The CDR3 runs to 15 residues. Germline CDR1 LNHDA, CDR2 SQIVND (reference sequence). With V trimmed by 2 bases and J by 3 bases, 5 bases remained unmatched. The CDR3: CASSIQGARDTEAFF. The CDR3 DNA reads TGTGCCAGTAGTATACAGGGGGCGCGGGACACTGAAGCTTTCTTT.

The gene calls are TRBV4-1 and TRBJ1-4; a weak D match, TRBD1 (5 bases). CDR1 is MGHRA and CDR2 is YSYEKL in the germline V gene. Trimming removed 0 bases at V and 8 bases at J, with 13 bases between. The CDR3 runs 15 residues. CDR3 in amino acids: CASSQEGVGEEKLFF. The CDR3 DNA reads TGCGCCAGCAGCCAAGAGGGGGTGGGTGAGGAAAAACTGTTTTTT.

The V gene is TRBV6-5, the J gene TRBJ2-7, with 10 bases lining up with TRBD1. Germline assignment: CDR1 MNHEY and CDR2 SVGAGI. V was pared by 2 bases and J by 4 bases, with 2 bases of the junction left unmatched. The CDR3 spans 14 residues. Here the CDR3 reads CASSYRDRGYEQYF. The CDR3 bases are TGTGCCAGCAGTTACCGGGACAGGGGTTACGAGCAGTACTTC.

This clone was picked up one time. The V gene is TRBV7-3, the J gene TRBJ2-1, with TRBD2 matching over 9 bases. Germline CDR1 and CDR2: SGHTA and FQGTGA. Unmatched junction bases numbered 10, after V lost 6 bases and J lost 7 bases. The CDR3 has 15 residues. The CDR3 sequence is CASRRSGTSSNEQFF. The CDR3 coding sequence is TGTGCCAGCAGGAGATCCGGGACTAGCAGTAATGAGCAGTTCTTC.

The CDR3 protein is CASRRASGAPYYGYTF. CDR3 in DNA: TGTGCCAGCAGACGGGCCTCCGGGGCCCCATACTATGGCTACACCTTC. The genes are TRBV2 and TRBJ1-2; D might be TRBD1 (5 bases). Germline V gives CDR1 SNHLY, CDR2 FYNNEI. V shed 6 bases and J shed 3 bases, with 20 bases lying between them. The CDR3 runs 16 residues.

The sample holds a few counts of this clone. V is TRBV7-9 and J is TRBJ2-7, with D possibly being TRBD2 (5 bases). Germline CDR1 SEHNR, CDR2 FQNEAQ (reference sequence). The CDR3 has 15 amino acids. The V end lost 3 bases, the J end lost 5 bases, and 17 bases lay between the germline ends. The CDR3 loop reads CASSFSGRGLDEQYF. For the CDR3, the DNA is TGTGCCAGCAGCTTTTCTGGGAGAGGTCTGGACGAGCAGTACTTC.

CDR3 residues: CASSVTGGFEQYF. The CDR3 DNA sequence: TGTGCCAGTAGTGTGACAGGGGGTTTCGAGCAGTACTTC. The chain recombines TRBV19 with TRBJ2-7; 9 bases fit TRBD1. The CDR3 length is 13 residues. The junction had 5 bases not matched to a gene; V was cut back by 5 bases and J by 6 bases. The V gene's germline CDR1 is LNHDA and CDR2 SQIVND (reference sequence).

The chain links TRBV6-1 to TRBJ1-1; TRBD1 might be the D (5 bases). V gave up 4 bases and J gave up 11 bases, with 14 bases separating them. Germline CDR1 and CDR2: MNHNS and SASEGT. The CDR3 loop spans 12 amino acids. The DNA for the CDR3 is TGTGCCAGCAGTGTCCGGGACGCTCGGGCTTTCTTT. It yields the protein CASSVRDARAFF.

This chain uses TRBV5-5 with TRBJ1-6; TRBD1 matches at 9 bases. The CDR3 totals 15 residues. The germline V gene encodes CDR1 SGHKS and CDR2 YYEKEE (reference sequence). J lost 7 bases, V lost 1 base, and 3 bases had no gene match. CDR3 sequence (DNA): TGTGCCAGCAGCTTGATTGGACAGGGGAATTCACCCCTCCACTTT. Translation: CASSLIGQGNSPLHF.